This TCR beta chain was captured by sequencing in a study of cytomegalovirus exposure and HLA in healthy donors. Study as a whole: Out of about 180 million T cells, an earlier analysis found about 120 million unique TCR beta sequences in total. Study-wide findings and caveats: Earlier results showed most TCR beta V segments being productive about 90% or about 30% of the time. TRBV6-2, TRBV6-3 and other indistinguishable V segments were excluded. In a later analysis, a genetic analysis reported fewer productive-TCR N-insertions in an Asian-associated ancestry cluster than the cohort average.

Notes on this clone: Antigen specificity is unknown.

Germline V gene lookup returns CDR1 SEHNR and CDR2 FQNEAQ (reference sequence). The CDR3 is 12 amino acids. Germline trimming cut 6 bases from V and 11 bases from J; bases unmatched to any gene: 5. The PCR used 60 Vbeta and 13 Jbeta primers. The data were produced by immunoSEQ multiplex PCR, yet TCRdb's version contains in-frame clones alone and is incomplete. This sample has about 110,000 clones, with around 82% found just once. The receptor's source is a woman aged 25 to 45 in good health and CMV-seropositive. The rearrangement links TRBV7-9 to TRBJ1-1; 11 bases agree with TRBD1. The sample consisted of PBMCs. The CDR3 bases are TGTGCCAGCAGTAGGACAGGGGGCTGGGCTTTCTTT. It specifies CASSRTGGWAFF.